This T cell receptor beta chain appears in the sequencing data of a study of OX40 agonist ivuxolimab in advanced cancers. Only in-frame clones appear in the TCRdb table, and some are missing; sequencing was by immunoSEQ multiplex PCR. This table holds tens of thousands of clones, 85% to 95% found once. This TCR was recovered from an adult with an advanced solid tumor such as melanoma, head and neck, liver or kidney cancer. The sample in question was CD4+ or CD8+ T cells sorted from blood, obtained in a trial of the OX40 agonist ivuxolimab.

The CDR3, as DNA: TGTGCCAGCAGCTTTGGGACTAGCGGGGCCTTTGGAGATACGCAGTATTTT. Its protein product is CASSFGTSGAFGDTQYF. The chain recombines TRBV7-9 with TRBJ2-3, with 13 bases identical to TRBD2. In germline, CDR1 is SEHNR, CDR2 FQNEAQ (reference sequence). The CDR3 runs 17 residues. With V trimmed by 3 bases and J by 5 bases, 8 bases remained unmatched.